The text below deals with one TCR beta chain. The antigen remains unidentified. The repertoire was sequenced with immunoSEQ multiplex PCR; TCRdb's copy has only in-frame clones and lacks some. This sample has about 360,000 clones, with around four fifths found just once. The split of CD4+ cells yielded CD45RA+ naive and CD45RA-negative memory subsets. This specimen comes from a study of shared clonotypes between healthy human individuals. The study's findings and limits: Among donors, clonotype sharing was expected to be affected by sequencing depth.

The sample taken for sequencing was memory CD4+ T cells sorted from blood. Subset specified: CD45RA-negative fraction. The receptor comes from a man in his thirties or forties in good health.

CDR3 coding DNA: TGTGCCAGCAGGACGAGGGGTCGAGAGACCCAGTACTTC. Residues: CASRTRGRETQYF. The chain couples TRBV5-6 to TRBJ2-5; D tentatively reads TRBD1 or TRBD2 (5 bases each). Germline V gene sequence: CDR1 SGHDT, CDR2 YYEEEE. CDR3 length equals 13 residues. V was clipped by 5 bases and J by 4 bases, with 12 bases between them.